A single count supports the clone carrying this T cell receptor (beta chain). Original data processing: Counts of nucleated cells, estimated from reference gene primer amplification, were obtained. TCRdb's copy holds only in-frame clones and misses some; the assay was immunoSEQ multiplex PCR. V and J calls and clone size are given by that table; D and trimming were obtained from the DNA. The repertoire holds 150,000 to 200,000 clones, with around nine tenths as singletons. This sample is drawn from a study of blood T cell repertoires in COVID-19. Whole-study context: The samples span acute and convalescent COVID-19 from the United States, Italy and Spain. T cells, B-cell-depleted T cells, or PBMCs supplied cDNA or gDNA.

The germline V and J ends were trimmed by 5 bases and 3 bases, with 11 bases remaining between them. Germline CDR1 and CDR2: SNHLY and FYNNEI. The CDR3 spans 14 residues. The sample taken for sequencing was peripheral blood. This sequence joins TRBV2 and TRBJ1-5, with D possibly TRBD1 on 6 matching bases. The sequence derives from a man in his 60s with active or convalescent COVID-19. CDR3 sequence reads: CASSSTGLNQPQHF. CDR3 DNA sequence: TGTGCCAGCAGTAGTACAGGGCTCAATCAGCCCCAGCATTTT.